The clone carrying this TCR beta chain was detected ten times or more. Its antigen is undetermined. These data are taken from a study of prognosis after radiotherapy for stage I lung cancer. Looking at the study overall: Alongside stereotactic body radiotherapy, concurrent therapy was given to no patient. Metastases at distant sites emerged in a few patients after radiotherapy, at a median of 7 months, whereas over twelve showed no significant progression. Findings of the study overall: Lower Shannon entropy after stereotactic body radiation therapy was observed in patients who went on to develop distant metastases.

On two occasions, one at each of two time points, 5 to 7 milliliters of peripheral blood were drawn. TCR beta CDR3 was amplified from genomic DNA by two-round multiplex PCR. Round one of PCR was performed, and it used primers specific to each TRBV and TRBJ gene. TCRdb itself ran the multiplex PCR reads through MiXCR, one entry per CDR3 protein. The repertoire consists of 30,000 to 40,000 distinct CDR3 sequences, with approximately 25% occurring once and the leading ten covering around 25%. The CDR3 has 16 residues. CDR1 is ENHRY, CDR2 SYGVKD, per germline. J lost 6 bases, V lost 6 bases, and 14 bases had no gene match.

This sequence was found in a donor aged 50 or older with non-small cell lung cancer. V and J are TRBV10-3 and TRBJ1-2; 9 bases are shared with TRBD1. Material: PBMCs, obtained before or after stereotactic body radiation therapy (not recorded which). CDR3 sequence: CAIRDPTLGQGDGYTF. The CDR3 DNA sequence: TGTGCCATCAGAGATCCTACCCTGGGACAGGGAGATGGCTACACCTTC.